This TCR beta chain was recorded in a study of blood T cell repertoires in COVID-19. Germline V CDR1 and CDR2: SGDLS, YYNGEE. The CDR3 loop spans 17 amino acids. J gave up 7 bases and V 4 bases, and 12 bases lay outside the gene matches. Original analysis: Estimates of nucleated cell counts were drawn from the amplification of reference gene primers. TCRdb keeps only in-frame clones here, not all; method: immunoSEQ multiplex PCR. The V and J calls and clone size come from that table; D and trimming were worked out from the DNA. The table has 130,000 to 150,000 clones, roughly 82% seen once; the top ten hold more than 5.5%.

Sequenced material: peripheral blood. V gene TRBV9 combines with J gene TRBJ2-1, with TRBD2 identical over 12 bases. This TCR was sampled from a woman between 45 and 60 years old in a cohort sampled during active or convalescent COVID-19. The CDR3 here is CASSPGLLAGGNNEQFF. For the CDR3, the DNA is TGTGCCAGCAGCCCGGGGCTCCTAGCGGGGGGGAATAATGAGCAGTTCTTC.